The clone carrying this TCR beta chain appeared a few times. Its antigen is not identified. Its ends do not fully match the called genes, so a read error is possible. CDR3 size: 19 residues. Germline CDR1 SGHVS, CDR2 FNYEAQ. Through a sample-barcoded 5' primer and a J-beta primer mix, a second PCR was run for roughly 6 to 12 cycles. TCRdb fed the 5' RACE reads into MiXCR, producing one record per CDR3 protein. Of 550,000 to 650,000 distinct CDR3 sequences detected, about 27% appear once; the ten largest clones hold approximately 3.3%. This entry comes from a study of blood T cells in healthy people across ages. General observations from the study: Long-lived donors exceeded aged donors in naive CD4+ cells and diversity.

The data also belong to a second study, concerning T cells of mothers and their children. This second study says: A slight, non-significant increase in overlap was found for related mother-child pairs relative to unrelated pairs.

The TCR sequence derives from a boy between 2 and 10 years old in good health. Specimen: blood. The rearrangement links TRBV7-6 to TRBJ2-1; TRBD2 matches 9 bases. The CDR3 sequence: CVSSQTSIGGRGNYNEQFF. The CDR3 region has the DNA TGTGTCAGCAGCCAGACTTCAATTGGCGGGAGGGGCAACTACAATGAGCAGTTCTTC.